The 4 T cell receptor beta chains listed next were all sequenced from one sample in a study of T cells after yellow fever vaccination. One entry per CDR3 protein, called by TCRdb with MiXCR from the 5' RACE reads. The data show tens of thousands of distinct CDR3 sequences, with approximately 8% seen just once and less than 40% held by the top ten. This material consisted of CD8+ T cells sorted from PBMCs, taken 15 days after the yellow fever booster vaccination. These receptors all stem from a man between 25 and 39 years old who received the YFV17D yellow fever vaccine.

Within the sample, this clonotype is medium-sized. The rearrangement uses TRBV15 and TRBJ2-7, with a weak D call TRBD1 (5 bases). Germline V gene lookup returns CDR1 LNHNV and CDR2 YYDKDF (reference sequence). The CDR3 length is 14 residues. V was clipped by 0 bases and J by 5 bases, with 11 bases between them. The CDR3 reads CATSRDGQGNEQYF. The CDR3 DNA follows: TGTGCCACCAGCAGAGATGGGCAGGGCAACGAGCAGTACTTC.

This clonotype has a count of ten or more. The rearrangement joins TRBV5-1 to TRBJ2-1, with 7 bases identical to TRBD2. V dropped 2 bases and J dropped 2; count of bases not matched to a gene: 10. The CDR3 is 17 residues long. The germline V gene encodes CDR1 SGHRS and CDR2 YFSETQ. The CDR3 DNA follows: TGCGCCAGCAGCTTTTTGTCTGCGGGAGTGACCTACAATGAGCAGTTCTTC. Translating it yields CASSFLSAGVTYNEQFF.

Concerning this clonotype: This could be a read error, since a much larger clone is one nucleotide away. The V gene is TRBV7-6, the J gene TRBJ2-2; 12 nucleotides agree with TRBD2. CDR3 size: 18 residues. Germline V gives CDR1 SGHVS, CDR2 FNYEAQ. The CDR3 sequence is CASSLAWTSGKNTRELFF. The CDR3 DNA reads TGTGCCAGCAGCTTAGCTTGGACTAGCGGGAAAAACACCAGGGAGCTGTTTTTT.

This clonotype showed up many times. The chain combines TRBV5-7 with TRBJ2-6; tentative D call: TRBD1 (6 bases). TRBV5-7 falls under the ORF class, with uncertain function. The CDR3 is 20 amino acids. V was trimmed by 3 bases and J by 0 bases, leaving 22 bases between them. The CDR3 loop is CASSYLSLGQSFSGANVLTF. CDR3 coding DNA: TGTGCCAGCAGCTATTTAAGTTTAGGACAGAGCTTCTCTGGGGCCAACGTCCTGACTTTC.